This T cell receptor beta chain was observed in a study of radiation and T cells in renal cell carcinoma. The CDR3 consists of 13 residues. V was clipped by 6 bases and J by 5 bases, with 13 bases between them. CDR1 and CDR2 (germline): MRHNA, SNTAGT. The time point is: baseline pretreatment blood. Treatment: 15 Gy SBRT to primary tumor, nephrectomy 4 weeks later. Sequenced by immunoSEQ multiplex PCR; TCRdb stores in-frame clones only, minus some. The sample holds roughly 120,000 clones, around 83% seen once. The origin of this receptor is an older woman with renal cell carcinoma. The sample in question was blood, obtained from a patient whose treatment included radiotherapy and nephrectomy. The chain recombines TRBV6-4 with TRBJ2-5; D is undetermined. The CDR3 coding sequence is TGTGCCAGCAGCCTAGTTCTGGGGGAGACCCAGTACTTC. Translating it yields CASSLVLGETQYF.